This T cell receptor beta chain appears in the sequencing data of a study of blood T cell dynamics during melanoma immunotherapy. Overall study: Patients with metastatic melanoma got pembrolizumab or nivolumab-ipilimumab as first-line care.

The junction had 3 bases not matched to a gene; V was cut back by 2 bases and J by 4 bases. Germline V lookup: CDR1 SQVTM, CDR2 ANQGSEA. CDR3 length: 13 amino acids. Time point reported: pre-treatment baseline. The CD3+ CD4- CD8+ CD45RA- CD45RO-high CD27- CCR7- memory phenotype defined TIE cells. One draw preceded checkpoint blockade; another followed its first cycle at week 3. Response was assessed by RECIST 1.1 at 12 weeks, except a couple of rapid progressors. Each sorted CD8+ T cell subset had its entire DNA loaded. The protocol was immunoSEQ multiplex PCR, while the TCRdb copy is restricted to in-frame clones and leaves out a portion. This sample has 500 to 550 clones, with roughly four fifths found just once. Broader study findings: Immune-effector CD8+ cells best matched cell-free DNA CDR3 sequences and were most clonal.

Points on this clone: As yet, its antigen is unknown.

This material consisted of CD8+ T cells from blood, taken from a patient treated with checkpoint blockade. The source of this sequence is a human donor with melanoma. The rearrangement joins TRBV29-1 to TRBJ1-2, with 8 bases aligning to TRBD1. For the CDR3, the DNA is TGCAGCGTTGAAACAGGGGGTAGCTATGGCTACACCTTC. This gives the protein CSVETGGSYGYTF.